This T cell receptor beta chain was documented in a study of cytomegalovirus exposure and HLA in healthy donors. The method was immunoSEQ multiplex PCR; TCRdb's version includes in-frame clones alone and lacks a portion of them. Of about 150,000 clones listed, about 86% were seen once; the top ten hold approximately 2%. The V gene end was trimmed by 6 bases and the J gene end by 1 base; junction bases not matched to a gene: 5. The CDR3 is 16 residues long. The germline gives CDR1 SQVTM, CDR2 ANQGSEA. The J gene is TRBJ2-6, the V gene TRBV29-1; 11 bases fit TRBD1. The receptor comes from a human donor in good health. Sequencing was done on a sample of PBMCs. Here the CDR3 reads CSVAGQGGSGANVLTF. For the CDR3, the DNA is TGCAGCGTCGCGGGACAGGGGGGATCTGGGGCCAACGTCCTGACTTTC.